This section outlines one TCR beta chain sequence together with its context. This sample stems from a study of blood T cell repertoires in COVID-19. Study details: Sites across the United States, Italy and Spain contributed samples from acute and convalescent COVID-19. PBMCs, B-cell-depleted T cells, or T cells were the source of the cDNA or gDNA that made up the material.

Trimming shortened V by 5 bases and J by 0 bases, and 11 bases separated the two germline ends. CDR3 length: 15 residues. Germline CDR1 reads KGHSH; CDR2 reads LQKENI. Methods used by the authors: Reference gene primers were amplified, and this amplification served to estimate nucleated cell counts. Assay used: immunoSEQ multiplex PCR; TCRdb lists only in-frame clones, some missing. V and J calls and clone size are copied from that table; D and trimming were computed from the DNA. The data show about 98,000 clones, about 90% seen once. The TCR sequence derives from a man aged 45 to 65 with active COVID-19. This chain connects TRBV18 to TRBJ2-1; D might be TRBD2 (6 bases). Sequenced material: peripheral blood. CDR3 nucleotide sequence: TGTGCCAGCTCAGCCCGGGAGAGCTCCTACAATGAGCAGTTCTTC. Encoded protein: CASSARESSYNEQFF.